This T cell receptor (beta chain) was sequenced for a study of blood T cell repertoires in COVID-19 (dated by TCRdb to 2020 to 2021). For the study in its entirety: Samples from collaborators originated in the United States, Italy and Spain and spanned both the acute and convalescent phases of COVID-19. The material from the prospective study consisted of cDNA or gDNA derived from T cells, B-cell-depleted T cells, or PBMCs. Deeply sampled blood TCRbeta repertoires from subjects exposed to, actively infected with, or recovered from COVID-19 were included in the dataset. The repertoires were made available in a free public database intended to serve as a resource for research on the immune response to SARS-CoV-2. Samples came from the ongoing ImmuneRACE study (first 160 participants) plus 1,254 subjects from 6 global collaborators. A de-identified subject ID, COVID-19 status, age in years and sex were almost always included in the sample metadata. Where available, HLA class I and class II types were obtained from metadata supplied by the sample provider rather than from assay-based typing.

There are 15 amino acids in the CDR3, from cysteine to phenylalanine inclusive. Just the 45-base CDR3 DNA is kept, in frame starting at base 1. From a lookup of the germline V gene (reference sequence), CDR1 and CDR2 are LGHDT and YNNKEL. V is clipped by 0 bases and J by 5 bases, and the sequence between their germline boundaries is 13 bases long. Remarks on this clone: Its antigen target is currently unknown. Base qualities are not provided; no much larger clone lies one nucleotide away.

TCRbeta CDR3 regions were amplified from genomic DNA by means of the immunoSEQ Assay, a bias-controlled multiplex PCR. From the authors' description of their analysis: Nucleated cell counts per sample were estimated from amplification of reference gene primers within the assay. To quantify the absolute abundance of each unique TCRbeta CDR3 rearrangement, sequence reads were collapsed and filtered. Productive Simpson clonality was computed per sample as the square root of Simpson's diversity index over productive rearrangements. The source is immuneACCESS, and TCRdb retained only in-frame sequences with V and J called. Part of the clones is not carried over; for the studies checked, unresolved V genes explain less than half of this, and the remainder is unexplained. The D gene and trimming were derived from the DNA, and the V and J assignments and clone size from that table. The sample has 35,000 to 45,000 clones on record, around 84% of them singletons. The ten largest clones capture less than 15% of the sample.

The collaborating institutions used their own protocols to collect whole blood in K2EDTA tubes. Collaborator samples were shipped for TCRbeta analysis as frozen whole blood, isolated PBMCs, or DNA extracted from either sample type. General study outcomes and caveats: The quantity of clinical and demographic metadata differed by source and by participant and was supplied without curation.

The chain couples TRBV3-1 (or the pseudogene TRBV3-2) to TRBJ2-5, with a tentative D gene TRBD1 over 5 matching bases. Sequences were obtained from peripheral blood. The receptor's source is a woman between 65 and 79 years old in a cohort sampled during active COVID-19. The CDR3 reads as follows: CASSQDPRAGETQYF. The sequenced DNA is TGTGCCAGCAGCCAAGATCCCAGGGCAGGGGAGACCCAGTACTTC.